Listed below are T cell receptor beta chains from one sample, sequenced in a study of regulatory T cells in long-lasting Graves disease. TCRdb reprocessed the multiplex PCR reads with MiXCR, giving one entry per CDR3 protein. The sample yields about 660,000 distinct CDR3 sequences, around 30% seen once. Sample: peripheral blood mononuclear cells (PBMCs), taken when the disease was refractory, from a patient treated with antithyroid drugs. The receptors were sampled from a female donor with Graves disease. Both conserved end residues are part of each CDR3. The order of the fields is V gene, J gene, clone size, D gene, CDR3 DNA, CDR3 protein. A D gene is named only where the DNA matches it firmly. The size field is filled for only some rows; it gives once, few, many or a size class.

TRBV19	TRBJ1-2	NA	NA	TGTGCCAGTAGTACAAACTTCCCCGTCATTCCGGGGCACGGGGGCTACACCTTC	CASSTNFPVIPGHGGYTF
TRBV7-3	TRBJ1-6	NA	NA	TGTGCCAGCAGCTCAAACCTGGGTTCACCCCTCCACTTT	CASSSNLGSPLHF
TRBV12-3/TRBV12-4	TRBJ2-3	NA	NA	TGTGCCAGCAGTTCCGAGGGAGTTAACACAGATACGCAGTATTTT	CASSSEGVNTDTQYF
TRBV12-3/TRBV12-4	TRBJ1-1	NA	NA	TGTGCCAGCAGTTTAGGAGGGGGTCCTGAAGCTTTCTTT	CASSLGGGPEAFF
TRBV28	TRBJ2-7	many	NA	TGTGCCAGCAGTTTAAAATCCTTCGGGGAGCAGTACTTC	CASSLKSFGEQYF
TRBV28	TRBJ1-2	NA	NA	TGTGCCAGCACGGTCTTAAGGGTCTATGGCTACACCTTC	CASTVLRVYGYTF
TRBV11-2	TRBJ2-5	few	TRBD2	TGTGCCAGCAGCTTAGCCCTACTTGCGGGAGGCTCAGAGACCCAGTACTTC	CASSLALLAGGSETQYF
TRBV2	TRBJ1-1	few	NA	TGTGCCAGCAGTGTATCGGGGACTGAAGCTTTCTTT	CASSVSGTEAFF
TRBV10-3	TRBJ1-4	once	NA	TGTGCCATCAGTGATTCGCAAGGGACTAATGAAAAACTGTTTTTT	CAISDSQGTNEKLFF
TRBV29-1	TRBJ1-1	few	TRBD1	TGCAGCGTCGGGGACAGGCTGAACACTGAAGCTTTCTTT	CSVGDRLNTEAFF
TRBV7-3	TRBJ1-2	few	TRBD1	TGTGCCAGCAGCTTAATCAGGGGGCGGGTGGACTATGGCTACACCTTC	CASSLIRGRVDYGYTF
TRBV2	TRBJ1-1	many	TRBD1	TGTGCCAGCAAGGCGACAGGGGTCCTGGCTTTCTTT	CASKATGVLAFF
TRBV6-5	TRBJ1-2	NA	TRBD1	TGTGCCAGCAGTTCCAGACAGGGTTCCCGGCAAAATGGCTACACCTTC	CASSSRQGSRQNGYTF
TRBV12-3/TRBV12-4	TRBJ1-1	few	NA	TGTGCCAGCAAAAAGGGGAGCTTGGGGAACACTGAAGCTTTCTTT	CASKKGSLGNTEAFF
TRBV7-9	TRBJ1-1	NA	TRBD1	TGTGCCAGCAGCCAATCAACAGGGGTCACTGAAGCTTTCTTT	CASSQSTGVTEAFF
TRBV6-1	TRBJ1-2	many	TRBD1	TGTGCCAGCACGTCGACAGGGGACAACTATGGCTACACCTTC	CASTSTGDNYGYTF
TRBV6-1	TRBJ1-2	NA	TRBD1	TGTGCCAGCAGAACAGGGGGCTCAAAGGGTGGTGGCTACACCTTC	CASRTGGSKGGGYTF
TRBV6-1	TRBJ2-7	NA	TRBD2	TGTGCCAGCAGTCCGGGACTAGGCACTACCTACGAGCAGTACTTC	CASSPGLGTTYEQYF
TRBV20-1	TRBJ2-5	few	TRBD1	TGCAGTGCTACACTGACAGGGACGGAGACCCAGTACTTC	CSATLTGTETQYF
TRBV7-9	TRBJ2-5	once	TRBD1	TGTGCCAGCAGCTTAGGGGGACAGGAGGTTCAAGAGACCCAGTACTTC	CASSLGGQEVQETQYF
TRBV6-2/TRBV6-3	TRBJ2-7	NA	NA	TGTGCCAGCAGGCTACACGGGTCCTACGAGCAGTACTTC	CASRLHGSYEQYF
TRBV12-3/TRBV12-4	TRBJ1-5	many	TRBD1	TGTGCCAGCAAACAGGGGGTCGGCAATCAGCCCCAGCATTTT	CASKQGVGNQPQHF
TRBV12-3/TRBV12-4	TRBJ1-1	many	NA	TGTGCCAGCAGTTTAGGGGTGGGGATTGCCACTGAAGCTTTCTTT	CASSLGVGIATEAFF
TRBV29-1	TRBJ2-2	NA	TRBD2	TGCGCGGCGGGAGAGGTTTCCGGGGAGCTGTTTTTT	CAAGEVSGELFF
TRBV30	TRBJ1-2	NA	NA	TGTGCCTGTGGGAAAACTAACTATGGCTACACCTTC	CACGKTNYGYTF
TRBV6-5	TRBJ1-1	NA	NA	TGTGCCAGCAGTTACCGGACAACAACAAATGAAGCTTTCTTT	CASSYRTTTNEAFF
TRBV28	TRBJ1-5	NA	NA	TGTGCCAGCAGTTTATGCAGGACATGCCTTGAGCCCCAGCATTTT	CASSLCRTCLEPQHF
TRBV5-1	TRBJ1-1	NA	TRBD1	TGCGCCAGCAGAGTACGGGACAGGGGTACTGAAGCTTTCTTT	CASRVRDRGTEAFF
TRBV5-1	TRBJ2-6	NA	NA	TGCGCCAGCAGCTTAGACGGTAGCTCTGGGGCCAACGTCCTGACTTTC	CASSLDGSSGANVLTF
TRBV19	TRBJ2-5	NA	NA	TGTGCCAGTAGTAGGGGTACGCTGGAGACCCAGTACTTC	CASSRGTLETQYF
TRBV15	TRBJ1-6	few	NA	TGTGCCACCAAGCCCCGGGACACGGGTTCACCCCTCCACTTT	CATKPRDTGSPLHF
TRBV25-1	TRBJ1-1	NA	NA	TGTGCCAGCAGTGATCCAAGGACGGGGGGCGCATCGGGTACTGAAGCTTTCTTT	CASSDPRTGGASGTEAFF
TRBV10-2	TRBJ1-5	few	NA	TGCGCCAGCAGTGACTCCGGGTACGGGAATCAGCCCCAGCATTTT	CASSDSGYGNQPQHF
TRBV7-2	TRBJ2-7	NA	NA	TGTGCCAGCAGCCCTCCGAAACTCGAGCAGTACTTC	CASSPPKLEQYF
TRBV11-1	TRBJ2-4	NA	TRBD1	TGTGCCAGCAGCTTAGGCGACAGGGGTAGGAAAAACATTCAGTACTTC	CASSLGDRGRKNIQYF
TRBV28	TRBJ2-1	many	NA	TGTGCCAGCAGTCCGGGCTCCTACAATGAGCAGTTCTTC	CASSPGSYNEQFF
TRBV30	TRBJ2-7	NA	NA	TGTGCCTGGGGGGTTTACGAGCAGTACTTC	CAWGVYEQYF
TRBV6-1	TRBJ1-6	few	TRBD1	TGTGCCAGCAGGTTCTCGGGACAGGGCTTTGAACCCCTCCACTTT	CASRFSGQGFEPLHF
TRBV7-9	TRBJ1-1	NA	NA	TGTGCCAGCAGCGAGCCTTTGACAGCGCCGAACACTGAAGCTTTCTTT	CASSEPLTAPNTEAFF
TRBV20-1	TRBJ2-7	NA	NA	TGCAGTGCTACTTACGGGAGAATCTCCAACGAGCAGTACTTC	CSATYGRISNEQYF
TRBV20-1	TRBJ1-5	few	NA	TGCAGTGCTAGAGAGTTCCGGGATAGCAATCAGCCCCAGCATTTT	CSAREFRDSNQPQHF
TRBV12-3/TRBV12-4	TRBJ2-6	few	NA	TGTGCCAGCAGTTTTTGGGGATTCTCTGGGGCCAACGTCCTGACTTTC	CASSFWGFSGANVLTF
TRBV28	TRBJ2-7	many	NA	TGTGCCATCTTACAGAAAAACCCCTACGAGCAGTACTTC	CAILQKNPYEQYF
TRBV6-1	TRBJ1-5	few	NA	TGTGCCAGCCAAGGTCCAGGGGATCAGCCCCAGCATTTT	CASQGPGDQPQHF
TRBV19	TRBJ1-2	few	NA	TGTGCCAGTAGACACAGGACGAACTATGGCTACACCTTC	CASRHRTNYGYTF
TRBV5-4	TRBJ1-6	NA	NA	TGTGCCAGCAGCTTGGGCCCTCAGGGGAATTCACCCCTCCACTTT	CASSLGPQGNSPLHF
TRBV19	TRBJ2-1	NA	NA	TGTGCCAGTAGTCCCCGGGCAGGGTCCCTCTCCTACAATGAGCAGTTCTTC	CASSPRAGSLSYNEQFF
TRBV7-3	TRBJ1-2	many	NA	TGTGCCAGCAGCCTTACAGGGCAAGCTAACTATGGCTACACCTTC	CASSLTGQANYGYTF